These T cell receptor beta chains were read from a single sample in a study of T cell changes during pregnancy in multiple sclerosis. Repertoires were generated with immunoSEQ multiplex PCR, while TCRdb's copy carries only in-frame clones and drops some. The sample holds just under 50,000 clones, approximately 94% seen once. Sequencing used CD4+ T cells from peripheral blood mononuclear cells, obtained in the third trimester of pregnancy. These receptors were obtained from a female donor with multiple sclerosis, enrolled in a pregnancy study. CDR3s include the opening cysteine and the closing phenylalanine or tryptophan. The order of the fields is clone size, V gene, D gene, J gene, CDR3 protein, CDR3 DNA. D genes are given only for firm matches. Clone size is given for some rows only: seen once, a few or many times, or a class if the clone is expanded.

clone size: NA
V gene: TRBV5-5
D gene: TRBD1
J gene: TRBJ1-2
CDR3 protein: CASSAGGDFYGYTF
CDR3 DNA: TGTGCCAGCAGTGCAGGGGGCGATTTCTATGGCTACACCTTC

clone size: NA
V gene: TRBV5-5
D gene: TRBD1
J gene: TRBJ2-7
CDR3 protein: CASSSVTRTGRDEQYF
CDR3 DNA: TGTGCCAGCAGCTCGGTAACCCGGACAGGCCGCGACGAGCAGTACTTC

clone size: NA
V gene: TRBV9
D gene: NA
J gene: TRBJ1-1
CDR3 protein: CASSVAGSGNTEAFF
CDR3 DNA: TGTGCCAGCAGCGTAGCAGGGTCTGGGAACACTGAAGCTTTCTTT

clone size: NA
V gene: TRBV18
D gene: TRBD1
J gene: TRBJ1-1
CDR3 protein: CASSPYMIGGGRSMNTEAFF
CDR3 DNA: TGTGCCAGCTCACCATATATGATAGGGGGCGGGAGGTCCATGAACACTGAAGCTTTCTTT

clone size: NA
V gene: TRBV27
D gene: TRBD1
J gene: TRBJ2-3
CDR3 protein: CASSPDRAPSTDTQYF
CDR3 DNA: TGTGCCAGCAGTCCCGACAGGGCCCCTAGCACAGATACGCAGTATTTT

clone size: NA
V gene: TRBV7-9
D gene: TRBD1
J gene: TRBJ2-7
CDR3 protein: CASSGRAGTGGAEQYF
CDR3 DNA: TGTGCCAGCAGCGGTCGAGCCGGGACAGGGGGCGCCGAGCAGTACTTC

clone size: NA
V gene: TRBV4-2
D gene: TRBD1
J gene: TRBJ2-2
CDR3 protein: CASSQAGQGATGELFF
CDR3 DNA: TGTGCCAGCAGCCAAGCGGGACAGGGGGCAACCGGGGAGCTGTTTTTT

clone size: NA
V gene: TRBV13
D gene: TRBD2
J gene: TRBJ2-1
CDR3 protein: CASSAGGASGYNEQFF
CDR3 DNA: TGTGCCAGCAGCGCCGGCGGGGCTAGCGGATACAATGAGCAGTTCTTC

clone size: NA
V gene: TRBV2
D gene: TRBD2
J gene: TRBJ2-1
CDR3 protein: CASRLAGDYNEQFF
CDR3 DNA: TGTGCCAGCAGACTAGCGGGGGACTACAATGAGCAGTTCTTC

clone size: NA
V gene: TRBV30
D gene: TRBD1
J gene: TRBJ2-7
CDR3 protein: CAWSQGQGFTYEQYF
CDR3 DNA: TGTGCCTGGAGTCAGGGACAGGGTTTCACCTACGAGCAGTACTTC

clone size: NA
V gene: TRBV5-6
D gene: TRBD1
J gene: TRBJ2-7
CDR3 protein: CASSLGGVSRQGLF
CDR3 DNA: TGTGCCAGCAGCTTAGGGGGTGTATCGCGACAGGGCCTCTTC

clone size: NA
V gene: TRBV10-3
D gene: TRBD1
J gene: TRBJ2-7
CDR3 protein: CAIRRDRASYEQYF
CDR3 DNA: TGTGCCATCAGGCGGGACAGGGCCTCCTACGAGCAGTACTTC

clone size: NA
V gene: TRBV30
D gene: TRBD1
J gene: TRBJ2-3
CDR3 protein: CAWRGDRGREGDTQYF
CDR3 DNA: TGTGCCTGGAGGGGCGACAGGGGGCGTGAAGGTGATACGCAGTATTTT

clone size: NA
V gene: TRBV7-2
D gene: TRBD1
J gene: TRBJ2-5
CDR3 protein: CASSPRQGKRETQYF
CDR3 DNA: TGTGCCAGCAGCCCCCGACAGGGTAAAAGGGAGACCCAGTACTTC

clone size: NA
V gene: TRBV5-4
D gene: TRBD2
J gene: TRBJ2-3
CDR3 protein: CASSQRGSDTQYF
CDR3 DNA: TGTGCCAGCAGCCAGCGGGGGTCAGATACGCAGTATTTT

clone size: NA
V gene: TRBV19
D gene: TRBD1
J gene: TRBJ1-5
CDR3 protein: CASNRDRGINQPQHF
CDR3 DNA: TGTGCCAGTAACAGAGACAGGGGAATCAATCAGCCCCAGCATTTT

clone size: NA
V gene: TRBV27
D gene: NA
J gene: TRBJ2-3
CDR3 protein: CASHQQSSTDTQYF
CDR3 DNA: TGTGCCAGCCATCAACAATCTAGCACAGATACGCAGTATTTT

clone size: once
V gene: TRBV19
D gene: NA
J gene: TRBJ1-5
CDR3 protein: CASSISRGANSGNQPQHF
CDR3 DNA: TGTGCCAGTAGTATATCTAGGGGTGCAAATTCTGGCAATCAGCCCCAGCATTTT